This is a list of T cell receptor beta chains from one sample in a study of cytomegalovirus exposure and HLA in healthy donors. The data were produced by immunoSEQ multiplex PCR, yet TCRdb's version contains in-frame clones alone and is incomplete. In the table there are 110,000 to 150,000 clones, around 75% of which are singletons. Sequencing input: PBMCs. The receptor set was obtained from a female donor in good health and CMV-seronegative. CDR3s include the opening cysteine and the closing phenylalanine or tryptophan. The D gene is left open where the match is weak.

TRBV30	TRBD1	TRBJ1-5	CAWSVGQGYNQPQHF
TRBV30	NA	TRBJ2-2	CAWSHGGVGGELFF
TRBV5-6	TRBD1	TRBJ1-2	CASLDRGLNYGYTF
TRBV27	NA	TRBJ2-7	CASSSTRAYEQYF
TRBV7-2	NA	TRBJ1-3	CASSLGVVDTIYF
TRBV2	TRBD2	TRBJ2-5	CASSGGGRETQYF
TRBV10-3	NA	TRBJ2-1	CAVADRDNNEQFF
TRBV27	TRBD2	TRBJ2-2	CASSFSPTSGNTGELFF
TRBV5-1	NA	TRBJ2-5	CASSPSTYGETQYF
TRBV9	TRBD1	TRBJ2-5	CASSPRQGVQETQYF
TRBV30	NA	TRBJ1-2	CAWGAVFYGYTF
TRBV27	NA	TRBJ1-6	CASSRPGSSYNSPLHF
TRBV4-1	NA	TRBJ2-5	CASSLALGETQYF
TRBV19	TRBD2	TRBJ2-1	CASSILAGENNEQFF